The source of this T cell receptor (beta chain) is a study of cytomegalovirus exposure and HLA in healthy donors. The PCR made use of 60 Vbeta and 13 Jbeta primers. TCRdb's copy holds only in-frame clones and misses some; the assay was immunoSEQ multiplex PCR. The table has under 130,000 clones, roughly 70% seen once; the top ten hold roughly 10%. CDR1 is SGHAT and CDR2 is FQNNGV in the germline V gene. V dropped 1 base and J dropped 3 bases, with 9 bases sitting between them. The CDR3 covers 15 residues. Study conclusions and caveats: It was 164 TCR beta chains that were listed as cytomegalovirus-associated. In vitro assays verified that a few CMV-associated chains recognized CMV antigens specifically.

With respect to this clone: Its antigen is unknown.

The chain links TRBV11-2 to TRBJ2-2; D unresolved. The receptor's source is a middle-aged man in good health and CMV-seropositive. Sequencing input: PBMCs. The CDR3 loop reads CASSLGGTYTGELFF. For the CDR3, the DNA is TGTGCCAGCAGCTTAGGAGGCACCTACACCGGGGAGCTGTTTTTT.